Listed below are T cell receptor beta chains from one sample, sequenced in a study of blood T cell repertoires in COVID-19. Here immunoSEQ multiplex PCR was the method, and the copy in TCRdb shows in-frame clones only, minus some. There are more than 300,000 clones in the sample; approximately 91% occur only once, and almost 4% lies in the top ten. Specimen: PBMCs or T cells enriched from blood (not recorded which). All receptors derive from a woman aged 25 to 39 who had been exposed to COVID-19. Both conserved end residues are part of each CDR3. A D gene is named only where the DNA matches it firmly. The listing skips clone size in some rows; elsewhere it reads once, few, many or a size class.

TRBJ2-7,TRBD2,TRBV3-1/TRBV3-2,.,CASSQLRSQAGGYEQYF,TGTGCCAGCAGCCAGTTAAGATCTCAAGCGGGGGGATACGAGCAGTACTTC
TRBJ1-5,TRBD1,TRBV10-3,.,CAISDRVNNQPQHF,TGTGCCATCAGCGACAGGGTAAACAATCAGCCCCAGCATTTT
TRBJ1-5,.,TRBV15,once,CATSPEADQPQHF,TGTGCCACCAGTCCCGAAGCGGATCAGCCCCAGCATTTT
TRBJ2-7,TRBD2,TRBV6-5,.,CATSRVAGPYEQYF,TGTGCCACCTCACGGGTAGCGGGGCCCTACGAGCAGTACTTC
TRBJ2-3,.,TRBV12-3/TRBV12-4,once,CASGSGHTDTQYF,TGTGCCTCCGGATCGGGACACACAGATACGCAGTATTTT
TRBJ2-1,TRBD2,TRBV5-5,.,CASSLGLAGGLNEQFF,TGTGCCAGCAGCTTGGGACTAGCGGGGGGATTGAATGAGCAGTTCTTC
TRBJ2-1,TRBD1,TRBV5-6,.,CASSLFGWVGQGMDEQFF,TGTGCCAGCAGCTTGTTTGGCTGGGTGGGACAGGGCATGGATGAGCAGTTCTTC
TRBJ2-1,TRBD2,TRBV7-2,.,CASSSTGLAGNEQFF,TGTGCCAGCAGCTCGACGGGACTAGCGGGGAATGAGCAGTTCTTC
TRBJ1-5,TRBD1,TRBV27,.,CASSSIDRGGQPQHF,TGTGCCAGCAGTTCCATTGACAGGGGAGGCCAGCCCCAGCATTTT
TRBJ1-2,.,TRBV20-1,.,CSARQGGGYTF,TGCAGTGCTAGACAGGGAGGCGGCTACACCTTC
TRBJ1-2,TRBD1,TRBV5-6,.,CASSLDVTGQGALGYTF,TGTGCCAGCAGCTTGGATGTTACGGGACAGGGGGCGCTTGGCTACACCTTC
TRBJ2-7,TRBD1,TRBV3-1/TRBV3-2,.,CASSRGQGYSEQYF,TGTGCCAGCAGCCGAGGACAGGGATACTCCGAGCAGTACTTC
TRBJ1-4,.,TRBV5-1,.,CASSLLGHSNEKLFF,TGCGCCAGCAGCTTGCTAGGACACTCTAATGAAAAACTGTTTTTT
TRBJ2-7,TRBD2,TRBV27,.,CASSWLAGDHYEQYF,TGTGCCAGCAGTTGGCTAGCGGGGGATCACTACGAGCAGTACTTC
TRBJ1-2,.,TRBV14,.,CASSHAGSFYGYTF,TGTGCCAGCAGCCATGCCGGGAGCTTCTATGGCTACACCTTC
TRBJ2-1,TRBD2,TRBV27,.,CASSKFLAGGLYNEQFF,TGTGCCAGCAGTAAGTTTCTAGCGGGGGGACTTTACAATGAGCAGTTCTTC
TRBJ2-1,.,TRBV5-1,.,CASRVGAGPYNEQFF,TGCGCCAGCAGAGTAGGGGCTGGCCCCTACAATGAGCAGTTCTTC
TRBJ2-2,.,TRBV6-2/TRBV6-3,.,CASSFSPHTGELFF,TGTGCCAGCAGTTTTAGCCCGCACACCGGGGAGCTGTTTTTT
TRBJ2-5,.,TRBV4-3,.,CASSQGSGGFGETQYF,TGCGCCAGCAGCCAAGGGTCGGGTGGATTCGGGGAGACCCAGTACTTC
TRBJ1-1,TRBD1,TRBV13,.,CASSSPQWTGDTEAFF,TGTGCCAGCAGCTCCCCCCAGTGGACAGGGGATACTGAAGCTTTCTTT
TRBJ1-5,.,TRBV6-5,once,CASRPLGRDQPQHF,TGTGCCAGCAGGCCCCTCGGGAGGGATCAGCCCCAGCATTTT
TRBJ2-5,TRBD2,TRBV5-6,.,CASSPRAGGGETQYF,TGTGCCAGCAGCCCGAGGGCGGGGGGTGGAGAGACCCAGTACTTC
TRBJ1-5,.,TRBV19,.,CASSMEVYSNQPQHF,TGTGCCAGTAGTATGGAGGTTTATAGCAATCAGCCCCAGCATTTT
TRBJ1-2,.,TRBV29-1,.,CSVVRGWDGYTF,TGCAGCGTTGTAAGGGGGTGGGATGGCTACACCTTC
TRBJ1-3,.,TRBV7-9,.,CASSPLGGGPGNTIYF,TGTGCCAGCAGCCCCCTAGGGGGGGGGCCTGGAAACACCATATATTTT
TRBJ1-1,TRBD1,TRBV5-5,.,CASSAGGGTEAFF,TGTGCCAGCAGCGCAGGGGGCGGTACTGAAGCTTTCTTT
TRBJ1-6,.,TRBV4-2,.,CASSPKPGDSPLHF,TGTGCCAGCAGCCCGAAGCCAGGGGATTCACCCCTCCACTTT
TRBJ2-2,.,TRBV6-6,.,CASSYLSGGATGELFF,TGTGCCAGCAGTTACTTAAGTGGGGGGGCGACCGGGGAGCTGTTTTTT
TRBJ2-3,TRBD2,TRBV6-5,.,CASTIGLAASDTQYF,TGTGCCAGCACCATAGGACTAGCGGCGTCAGATACGCAGTATTTT
TRBJ1-2,.,TRBV12-3/TRBV12-4,.,CASRLGLLGYTF,TGTGCCAGCAGGTTGGGACTGCTTGGCTACACCTTC
TRBJ2-7,.,TRBV3-1/TRBV3-2,few,CASSHMRDRHYEQYF,TGTGCCAGCAGCCATATGCGGGACAGACACTACGAGCAGTACTTC
TRBJ2-5,TRBD1,TRBV6-5,.,CASRYPGQGGETQYF,TGTGCCAGCAGGTATCCGGGACAGGGGGGAGAGACCCAGTACTTC
TRBJ2-2,TRBD2,TRBV7-9,.,CASSLRGGDTGELFF,TGTGCCAGCAGCTTACGGGGAGGGGACACCGGGGAGCTGTTTTTT
TRBJ2-1,TRBD2,TRBV5-4,few,CASSLAEKRGAILDEQFF,TGTGCCAGCAGCTTGGCTGAAAAGCGGGGGGCAATATTGGATGAGCAGTTCTTC
TRBJ2-2,.,TRBV4-1,.,CASSQVTRVGKTGELFF,TGCGCCAGCAGCCAAGTAACGAGGGTCGGGAAGACCGGGGAGCTGTTTTTT
TRBJ1-2,.,TRBV18,.,CASSPQKQGLTGGYTF,TGTGCCAGCTCACCGCAGAAACAGGGACTAACGGGAGGCTACACCTTC
TRBJ1-2,TRBD1,TRBV11-2,.,CASSLQGALSYGYTF,TGTGCCAGCAGCTTACAGGGGGCGCTGAGCTATGGCTACACCTTC
TRBJ2-6,.,TRBV5-4,.,CATGPGANVLTF,TGTGCCACAGGGCCTGGGGCCAACGTCCTGACTTTC
TRBJ2-7,TRBD1,TRBV5-1,.,CASSFQGDEQYF,TGCGCCAGCAGCTTCCAGGGGGACGAGCAGTACTTC
TRBJ2-7,TRBD1,TRBV5-6,.,CASSPTGQGTYEQYF,TGTGCCAGCAGCCCCACCGGACAGGGAACCTACGAGCAGTACTTC
TRBJ1-1,.,TRBV6-6,.,CASSHRVVAANTEAFF,TGTGCCAGCAGCCACAGGGTAGTCGCGGCAAACACTGAAGCTTTCTTT
TRBJ1-6,.,TRBV30,.,CAWSVLGGHFGAPLHF,TGTGCCTGGAGTGTACTAGGGGGTCACTTTGGAGCACCCCTCCACTTT
TRBJ2-7,TRBD2,TRBV5-6,.,CASSLRWPSAGEHYEQYF,TGTGCCAGCAGCTTGAGATGGCCGTCGGCGGGGGAACACTACGAGCAGTACTTC
TRBJ2-1,TRBD1,TRBV19,.,CASSIGSLPTGARNEQFF,TGTGCCAGTAGTATAGGGTCCCTTCCGACAGGGGCGAGGAATGAGCAGTTCTTC
TRBJ1-5,.,TRBV15,.,CATSNALSNQPQHF,TGTGCCACCAGCAACGCCCTAAGCAATCAGCCCCAGCATTTT
TRBJ1-4,TRBD1,TRBV19,.,CASSMLGQGAPREKLFF,TGTGCCAGTAGTATGTTGGGACAGGGGGCGCCGAGAGAAAAACTGTTTTTT